This is a list of T cell receptor beta chains from one sample in a study of shared clonotypes between healthy human individuals. The data were produced by immunoSEQ multiplex PCR, yet TCRdb's version contains in-frame clones alone and is incomplete. Among about 1 million clones listed, roughly 80% were seen once. Sequencing was done on a sample of memory CD4+ T cells sorted from blood. The receptors shown here come from a young man in good health. Each CDR3 is given without its conserved first and last residue. The D gene is left open where the match is weak.

>TRBD2|TRBV5-4
ASSLAGGVPTDTQY
>-|TRBV30
AWSASHYGYT
>-|TRBV19
ASSIQGIPEAF
>-|TRBV9
ASSVAGMNTEAF
>-|TRBV30
AWARVLNTEAF
>TRBD1|TRBV10-3
AISESRGTGGLRTDTQY
>-|TRBV6-5
ASSESGQREAF
>-|TRBV2
ASSETRTSYNEQF
>TRBD2|TRBV9
ASGGVTGTSVYEQY
>-|TRBV7-9
ASSSDGGSNQPQH
>-|TRBV5-1
ASSLEVGPPQETQY
>-|TRBV7-2
ASSLILGEAF
>TRBD2|TRBV30
AWSGYVLSGREADTQY
>-|TRBV5-6
ASSLGPSGARTKLF
>-|TRBV6-1
ASTERGIPEAF
>-|TRBV10-3
AIYGGWDGYT
>TRBD1|TRBV28
ASGRVDRDQETQY
>TRBD1|TRBV2
AGTDRGTNEKLF
>TRBD1|TRBV2
ASSPGTGSTDTQY
>-|TRBV9
ASSVASSVYGEQF
>-|TRBV10-3
AISVDILDTQY
>-|TRBV5-1
ASSLGAQFQETQY
>TRBD1|TRBV9
ASSGKRTGETEAF
>-|TRBV5-8
ASSLGASHYTDTQY
>-|TRBV28
ASTLGGIQGDTQY
>TRBD1|TRBV2
ASTGGRGPLT
>-|TRBV6-1
ASSARTYEQY
>-|TRBV6-6
ATRGPAGDTQY
>-|TRBV5-1
ASMKSSDGTGELF
>-|TRBV28
ASSLVGTQPQH
>TRBD2|TRBV4-1
ASSQEWSGNFNEQF
>-|TRBV5-4
ASSLAGMNTEAF
>TRBD1|TRBV5-5
ASSLVGTGEYEQY
>-|TRBV2
ASSDLPGTQY
>-|TRBV6-1
ASSGNDLSGTQY
>TRBD2|TRBV4-3
ASSQDEASGRAGTDTQY
>-|TRBV30
AWTGEANYGYT
>-|TRBV11-2
ASRAKAGPMGEQY
>-|TRBV28
ASSFRGIAF
>-|TRBV6-6
ASSQLGEQF
>-|TRBV5-6
ASSFGAGLSYEQY
>-|TRBV30
AWSVAGNYGYT
>-|TRBV10-3
AISLQERGTEAF